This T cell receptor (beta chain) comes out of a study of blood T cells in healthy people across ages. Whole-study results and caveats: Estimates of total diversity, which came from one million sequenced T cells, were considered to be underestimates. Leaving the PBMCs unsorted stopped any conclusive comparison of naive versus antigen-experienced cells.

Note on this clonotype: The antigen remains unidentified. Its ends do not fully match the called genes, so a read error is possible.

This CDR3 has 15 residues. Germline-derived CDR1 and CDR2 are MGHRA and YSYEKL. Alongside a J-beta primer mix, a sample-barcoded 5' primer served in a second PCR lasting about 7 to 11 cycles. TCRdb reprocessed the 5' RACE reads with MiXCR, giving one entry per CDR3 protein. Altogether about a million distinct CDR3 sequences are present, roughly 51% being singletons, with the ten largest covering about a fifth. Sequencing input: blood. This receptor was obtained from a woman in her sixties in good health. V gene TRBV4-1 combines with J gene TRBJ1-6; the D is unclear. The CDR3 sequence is CASSQTSPSNSPPHF. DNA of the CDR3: TGCGCCAGCAGCCAAACCAGTCCTTCGAATTCACCCCCCCACTTT.